The next 18 T cell receptor beta chains were all read from a single sample in a study of CD8+CD57+ T cells in acquired aplastic anemia listed by TCRdb under 2018. Flow cytometry had shown CD8+CD57+ cell expansion in the patients selected for sequencing. Sequencing used an Illumina HiSeq 2000. TCR beta VDJ combination and CDR3 sequence profiling used genomic DNA as the template. In-frame beta chains were kept once TCRdb had trimmed the public reads at Q25 with fastp and called clones with MiXCR. When rows share a CDR3 protein, they turn into one entry using the most common DNA and genes. This sample holds about 290,000 distinct CDR3 sequences; roughly 59% were observed only once. The top ten constitute around 1.2% of the sample. Sequencing used sorted CD4+, CD8+, or CD8+CD57+ T cells (not recorded which) from PBMCs. The receptor source for this set is a human donor with aplastic anemia.

This chain joins TRBV7-9 and TRBJ2-7, with TRBD2 matching 10 bases. CDR1 and CDR2 (germline): SEHNR, FQNEAQ (reference sequence). The junction had 8 bases not matched to a gene; V was cut back by 5 bases and J by 4 bases. The CDR3 contains 15 residues. The CDR3 region has the DNA TGTGCCAGCAGCCAACTAGCGGGGCAAGTGTACGAGCAGTACTTC. Protein sequence: CASSQLAGQVYEQYF.

The chain joins TRBV9 to TRBJ2-2; D is uncertain. Trimming shortened V by 0 bases and J by 0 bases, and 6 bases separated the two germline ends. CDR1 SGDLS and CDR2 YYNGEE come from the germline V gene. The CDR3 has 15 amino acids. The CDR3 DNA reads as TGTGCCAGCAGCGTAGCTCTAACGAACACCGGGGAGCTGTTTTTT. It translates to CASSVALTNTGELFF. The variable domain in full, completed from reference TRBV9 and TRBJ2-2, reads DSGVTQTPKHLITATGQRVTLRCSPRSGDLSVYWYQQSLDQGLQFLIQYYNGEERAKGNILERFSAQQFPDLHSELNLSSLELGDSALYFCASSVALTNTGELFFGEGSRLTVL.

This chain connects TRBV20-1 to TRBJ1-4; TRBD1 aligns across 8 bases. V lost 3 bases, J lost 7 bases, and 10 bases stayed unmatched. Looked up from germline, CDR1 is DFQATT and CDR2 is SNEGSKA (reference sequence). This CDR3 has 15 amino acids. The CDR3 protein is CSARFDRGLVEKLFF. CDR3 nucleotide sequence: TGCAGTGCTAGGTTTGACAGGGGACTCGTTGAAAAACTGTTTTTT.

This chain uses TRBV4-2 with TRBJ2-3; the D gene is possibly TRBD1 (5 bases). The CDR3 loop spans 14 amino acids. CDR1 and CDR2 from the germline V gene are LGHNA and YNFKEQ. Trimming shortened V by 6 bases and J by 1 base, and 11 bases separated the two germline ends. The CDR3 DNA reads TGTGCCAGCAGTCAGGGCCCGGGCACAGATACGCAGTATTTT. The encoded protein is CASSQGPGTDTQYF.

The chain uses TRBV25-1 and TRBJ1-1, with a tentative D call TRBD1 (5 bases). Germline V gene data show CDR1 as MGHDK and CDR2 as SYGVNS. Trimming shortened V by 8 bases and J by 5 bases, and 12 bases separated the two germline ends. This CDR3 spans 12 amino acids. CDR3 loop: CASREGRTEAFF. DNA of the CDR3: TGTGCCAGCCGGGAGGGACGGACTGAAGCTTTCTTT.

This clonotype has a count of ten or more. V gene TRBV20-1 combines with J gene TRBJ1-4; perhaps TRBD1 as D (5 bases). V lost 3 bases and J lost 7, with 18 bases in between. The CDR3 is made up of 15 amino acids. Germline V gene sequence: CDR1 DFQATT, CDR2 SNEGSKA (reference sequence). CDR3 sequence reads: CSASLQRGRAEKLFF. In DNA form, the CDR3 reads TGCAGTGCTAGCCTTCAGCGGGGGAGGGCTGAAAAACTGTTTTTT.

The rearrangement joins TRBV24-1 to TRBJ1-2, with 8 bases identical to TRBD1. CDR1 and CDR2 (germline): KGHDR, SFDVKD. V trimming: 3 bases; J trimming: 5 bases; junction bases outside the gene matches: 4. The CDR3 covers 14 residues. The DNA of the CDR3 is TGTGCCACCAGTGATGGACAGGGATTTTATGGCTACACCTTC. Its protein product is CATSDGQGFYGYTF.

The CDR3 region has the DNA TGCGCCAGCAGCCAAGATGAGGGGACCTACGAGCAGTACTTC. This sequence encodes CASSQDEGTYEQYF. The chain combines TRBV4-1 with TRBJ2-7, with D perhaps matching TRBD1 or TRBD2 (5 bases each). The germline gives CDR1 MGHRA, CDR2 YSYEKL. V shed 0 bases and J shed 2 bases, with 8 bases lying between them. This CDR3 has 14 amino acids.

The rearrangement links TRBV9 to TRBJ2-3; no reliable D call. V lost 0 bases, J lost 5 bases, and 13 bases lay in between. From germline, CDR1 is SGDLS and CDR2 YYNGEE. CDR3 length: 15 amino acids. CDR3 in DNA: TGTGCCAGCAGCGTAGTGGGGAATCCAGAAGATACGCAGTATTTT. Its translation is CASSVVGNPEDTQYF.

The V and J genes are TRBV15 and TRBJ1-1; no clear D. V was cut by 4 bases and J by 1 base, with 16 bases left in between. The CDR3 contains 16 residues. The germline V gene has CDR1 LNHNV and CDR2 YYDKDF (reference sequence). The CDR3: CATSTLRLKGNTEAFF. The CDR3 nucleotides are TGTGCCACCAGCACCCTAAGATTAAAGGGGAACACTGAAGCTTTCTTT.

V gene TRBV19 combines with J gene TRBJ2-5, with D perhaps matching TRBD1 (6 bases). The CDR3 has 14 amino acids. The V end was cut by 9 bases, the J end by 9 bases, with 23 bases between. CDR1 LNHDA and CDR2 SQIVND come from the germline V gene (reference sequence). The CDR3 DNA is TGTGCCAGCCAACGGACAGTGGGAAGGGAGCCCCAGTACTTC. This translates into CASQRTVGREPQYF.

With regard to this clonotype: No conserved phenylalanine or tryptophan ends this CDR3, so it is likely a read error. The chain employs TRBV7-8 and TRBJ2-3; tentative D call: TRBD2 (6 bases). Germline values: CDR1 SGHVS, CDR2 FQNEAQ. Trimming removed 8 bases from V and 1 base from J, with 10 bases in between. The CDR3 consists of 13 residues. CDR3 loop: CASGSSGTDTQYL. DNA of the CDR3: TGTGCCAGCGGGTCTAGCGGCACAGATACGCAGTATCTT.

The chain has TRBV6-5 and TRBJ2-3; 15 bases map to TRBD2. Per the germline V gene, CDR1 is MNHEY and CDR2 is SVGAGI. The junction had 10 bases not matched to a gene; V was cut back by 6 bases and J by 3 bases. This CDR3 contains 18 residues. The CDR3 here is CASRGLAGGGRFTDTQYF. CDR3 nucleotide sequence: TGTGCCAGCAGGGGACTAGCGGGAGGTGGGAGGTTTACAGATACGCAGTATTTT.

In this sample, this clonotype turned up once. This chain connects TRBV2 to TRBJ1-2; D perhaps matches TRBD1 (5 bases). The CDR3 covers 15 residues. Germline assignment: CDR1 SNHLY and CDR2 FYNNEI. The V end was cut by 1 base, the J end by 4 bases, with 13 bases between. In nucleotides, the CDR3 is TGTGCCAGCAGTGAAGTGGAAGGGGAACGCTATGGCTACACCTTC. It yields the protein CASSEVEGERYGYTF.

This clonotype was seen repeatedly, ten times or more. The chain couples TRBV5-1 to TRBJ1-3, with 8 bases fitting TRBD1. J gave up 0 bases and V 4 bases, and 9 bases lay outside the gene matches. CDR1 is SGHRS and CDR2 is YFSETQ in the germline V gene. CDR3 length: 17 amino acids. CDR3 sequence: CASSGGTGPFSGNTIYF. In DNA, the CDR3 is TGCGCCAGCAGCGGCGGGACAGGCCCTTTCTCTGGAAACACCATATATTTT.

This clonotype occurred once. The rearrangement links TRBV19 to TRBJ2-7; 9 bases agree with TRBD1. Germline V gene data show CDR1 as LNHDA and CDR2 as SQIVND (reference sequence). The CDR3 is made up of 17 amino acids. V lost 4 bases and J lost 3; bases outside the gene matches: 13. The CDR3 coding sequence is TGTGCCAGTAGTAGTGTGGGGACAGGGATGGGTTACTACGAGCAGTACTTC. Translating gives CASSSVGTGMGYYEQYF.

This clonotype showed up just a few times. The rearrangement links TRBV19 to TRBJ1-2; TRBD1 agrees at 7 bases. The CDR3 loop spans 11 amino acids. J was trimmed by 8 bases and V by 5 bases; bases with no gene match: 2. Germline CDR1 reads LNHDA; CDR2 reads SQIVND (reference sequence). The CDR3 DNA reads as TGTGCCAGTAGTCTAGGGGGCGGCTACACCTTC. Translated, it gives CASSLGGGYTF.

This clonotype has just a few counts. A read error may explain this, as a much larger clone is one base away. In this CDR3 the conserved last residue, phenylalanine or tryptophan, is missing, so a read error is likely. The chain couples TRBV6-1 to TRBJ1-1; D unresolved. Trimming left V 3 bases short and J 0 bases short, with 11 bases between. Looked up from germline, CDR1 is MNHNS and CDR2 is SASEGT. The CDR3 consists of 15 residues. CDR3 nucleotides: TGTGCCAGCAGTGACCGACACAACATGAACACTGAAGCTTTCCTT. Its translation: CASSDRHNMNTEAFL.